Detailed here is one TCR beta chain. Antigen unknown. 13 Jbeta primers and 60 Vbeta primers were used for the PCR. TCRdb's table, derived via immunoSEQ multiplex PCR, lists solely in-frame clones and lacks some. The sample shows approximately 100,000 clones, about 80% of them seen only once. The source of the sample is a study of cytomegalovirus exposure and HLA in healthy donors. The study's findings and limits: In a later analysis, the majority of CMV-associated beta chains seemingly showed HLA restriction.

Germline CDR1 SQVTM, CDR2 ANQGSEA. V lost 4 bases, J lost 0 bases, and 9 bases lay in between. The CDR3 spans 13 residues. The chain couples TRBV29-1 to TRBJ1-1; D is undetermined. The sequencing input was PBMCs. This receptor was identified in a man aged 45-60 years in good health and CMV-seropositive. CDR3 DNA: TGCAGCGTTGCAGGCAGCCTGAACACTGAAGCTTTCTTT. Its translation is CSVAGSLNTEAFF.